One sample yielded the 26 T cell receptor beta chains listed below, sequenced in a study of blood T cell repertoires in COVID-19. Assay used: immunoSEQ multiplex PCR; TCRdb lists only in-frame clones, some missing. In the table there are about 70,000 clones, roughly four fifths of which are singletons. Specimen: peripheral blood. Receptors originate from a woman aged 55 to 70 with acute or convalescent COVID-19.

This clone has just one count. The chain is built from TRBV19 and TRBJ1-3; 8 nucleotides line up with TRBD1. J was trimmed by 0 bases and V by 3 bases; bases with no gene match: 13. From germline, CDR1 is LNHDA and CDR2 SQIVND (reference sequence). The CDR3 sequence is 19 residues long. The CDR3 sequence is CASSMGQVRGRHSGNTIYF. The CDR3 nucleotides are TGTGCCAGTAGTATGGGACAGGTTCGGGGTAGACACTCTGGAAACACCATATATTTT.

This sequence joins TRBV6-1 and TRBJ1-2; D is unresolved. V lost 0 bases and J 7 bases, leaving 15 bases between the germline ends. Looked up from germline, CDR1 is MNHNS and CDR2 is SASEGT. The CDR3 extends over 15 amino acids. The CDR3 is CASSEATGEPVGYTF. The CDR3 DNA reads TGTGCCAGCAGTGAAGCTACCGGGGAACCCGTTGGCTACACCTTC.

The CDR3 here is CASSTTERGVQETQYF. The CDR3 DNA is TGTGCCAGCAGCACTACCGAGCGGGGGGTCCAAGAGACCCAGTACTTC. The chain is built from TRBV11-2 and TRBJ2-5; 9 positions match TRBD2. The germline gives CDR1 SGHAT, CDR2 FQNNGV. The V segment lost 5 bases and the J segment 1 base; nucleotides outside the gene matches: 8. The CDR3 totals 16 residues.

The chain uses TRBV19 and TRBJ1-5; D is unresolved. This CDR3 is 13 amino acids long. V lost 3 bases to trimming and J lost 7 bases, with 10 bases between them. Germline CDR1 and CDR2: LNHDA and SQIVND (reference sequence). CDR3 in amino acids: CASSMSYWQPQHF. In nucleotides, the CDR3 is TGTGCCAGTAGTATGAGTTACTGGCAGCCCCAGCATTTT.

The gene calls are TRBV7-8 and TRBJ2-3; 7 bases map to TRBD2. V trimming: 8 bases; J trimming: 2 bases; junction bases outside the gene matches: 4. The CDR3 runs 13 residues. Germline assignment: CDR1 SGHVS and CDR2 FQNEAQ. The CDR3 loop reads CASERGHTDTQYF. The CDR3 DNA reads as TGTGCCAGCGAGCGGGGCCACACAGATACGCAGTATTTT. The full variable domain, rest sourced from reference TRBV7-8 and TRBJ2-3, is GAGVSQSPRYKVAKRGQDVALRCDPISGHVSLFWYQQALGQGPEFLTYFQNEAQLDKSGLPSDRFFAERPEGSVSTLKIQRTQQEDSAVYLCASERGHTDTQYFGPGTRLTVL.

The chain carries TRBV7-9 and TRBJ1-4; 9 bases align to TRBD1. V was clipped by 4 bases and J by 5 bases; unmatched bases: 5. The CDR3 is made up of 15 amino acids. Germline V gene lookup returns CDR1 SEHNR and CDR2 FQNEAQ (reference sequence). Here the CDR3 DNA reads TGTGCCAGCAGCTACTACAGGGGGCTGAATGAAAAACTGTTTTTT. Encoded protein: CASSYYRGLNEKLFF.

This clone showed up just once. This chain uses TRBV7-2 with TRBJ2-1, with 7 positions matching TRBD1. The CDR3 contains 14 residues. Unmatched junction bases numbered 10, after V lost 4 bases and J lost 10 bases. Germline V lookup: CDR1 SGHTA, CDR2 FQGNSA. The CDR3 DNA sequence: TGTGCCAGCAGCTACCGGGACAGCCGAGAGGAGCAGTTCTTC. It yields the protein CASSYRDSREEQFF.

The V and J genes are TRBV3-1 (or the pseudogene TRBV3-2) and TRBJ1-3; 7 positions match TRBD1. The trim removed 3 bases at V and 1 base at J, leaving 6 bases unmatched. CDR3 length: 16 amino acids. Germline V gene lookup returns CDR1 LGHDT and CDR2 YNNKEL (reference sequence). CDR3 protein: CASSQKGARSGNTIYF. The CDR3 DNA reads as TGTGCCAGCAGCCAGAAGGGGGCGCGTTCTGGAAACACCATATATTTT.

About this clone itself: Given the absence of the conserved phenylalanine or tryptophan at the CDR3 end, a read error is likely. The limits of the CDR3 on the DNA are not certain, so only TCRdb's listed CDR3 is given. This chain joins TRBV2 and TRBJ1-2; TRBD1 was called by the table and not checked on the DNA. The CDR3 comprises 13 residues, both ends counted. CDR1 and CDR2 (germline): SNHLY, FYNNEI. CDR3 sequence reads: CASGGRGLFPGPL.

The CDR3 sequence: CASTPGLAGNEQFF. The CDR3 DNA is TGTGCCAGCACCCCGGGACTAGCTGGGAATGAGCAGTTCTTC. The V gene is TRBV7-2, the J gene TRBJ2-1, with TRBD2 identical over 9 bases. This CDR3 has 14 amino acids. Looked up from germline, CDR1 is SGHTA and CDR2 is FQGNSA. With V trimmed by 7 bases and J by 7 bases, 8 bases remained unmatched.

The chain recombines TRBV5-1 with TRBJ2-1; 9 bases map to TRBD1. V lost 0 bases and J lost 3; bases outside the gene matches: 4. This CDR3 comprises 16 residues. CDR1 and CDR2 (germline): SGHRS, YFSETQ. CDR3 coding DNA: TGCGCCAGCAGCTTGGTTGTGACAGGGGGCTACAATGAGCAGTTCTTC. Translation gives CASSLVVTGGYNEQFF.

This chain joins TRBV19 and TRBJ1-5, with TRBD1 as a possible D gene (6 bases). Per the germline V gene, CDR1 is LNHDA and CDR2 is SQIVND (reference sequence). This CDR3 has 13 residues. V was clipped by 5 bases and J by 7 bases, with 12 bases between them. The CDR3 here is CASSLTGGQPQHF. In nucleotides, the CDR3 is TGTGCCAGTAGTTTGACAGGTGGGCAGCCCCAGCATTTT.

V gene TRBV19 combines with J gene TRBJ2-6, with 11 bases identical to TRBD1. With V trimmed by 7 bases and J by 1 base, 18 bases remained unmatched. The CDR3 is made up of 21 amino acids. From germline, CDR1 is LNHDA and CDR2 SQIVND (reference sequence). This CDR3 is CASTRRGHGQGAESGANVLTF. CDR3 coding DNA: TGTGCCAGTACCCGCCGGGGCCACGGACAGGGGGCTGAGTCTGGGGCCAACGTCCTGACTTTC.

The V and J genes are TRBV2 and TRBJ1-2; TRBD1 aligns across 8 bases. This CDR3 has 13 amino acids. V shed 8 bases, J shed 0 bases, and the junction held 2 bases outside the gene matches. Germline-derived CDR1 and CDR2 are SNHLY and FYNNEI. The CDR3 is CASLDRANYGYTF. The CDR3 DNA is TGTGCCAGCCTGGACAGGGCTAACTATGGCTACACCTTC.

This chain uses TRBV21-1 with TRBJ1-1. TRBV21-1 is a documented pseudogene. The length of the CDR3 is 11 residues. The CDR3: CASSKASKAFF. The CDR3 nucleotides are TGTGCCAGCAGCAAAGCGAGCAAAGCTTTCTTT.

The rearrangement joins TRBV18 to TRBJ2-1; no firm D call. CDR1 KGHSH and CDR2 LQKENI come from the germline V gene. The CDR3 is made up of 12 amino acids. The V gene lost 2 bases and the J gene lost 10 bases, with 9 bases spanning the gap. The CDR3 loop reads CASSPEAFEQFF. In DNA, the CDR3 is TGTGCCAGCTCACCAGAGGCGTTCGAGCAGTTCTTC.

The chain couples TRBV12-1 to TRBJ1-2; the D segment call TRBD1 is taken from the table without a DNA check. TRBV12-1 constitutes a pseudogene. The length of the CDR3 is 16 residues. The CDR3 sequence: CASRIRRDRGGYGYTF. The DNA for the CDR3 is TGTGCCAGCAGAATCCGCCGGGACAGGGGCGGGTATGGCTACACCTTC.

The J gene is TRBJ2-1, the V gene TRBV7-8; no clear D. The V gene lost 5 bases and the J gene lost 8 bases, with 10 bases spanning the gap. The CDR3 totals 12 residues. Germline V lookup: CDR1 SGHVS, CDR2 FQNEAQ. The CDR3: CASSPTRDEQFF. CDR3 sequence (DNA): TGTGCCAGCAGCCCAACACGGGATGAGCAGTTCTTC.

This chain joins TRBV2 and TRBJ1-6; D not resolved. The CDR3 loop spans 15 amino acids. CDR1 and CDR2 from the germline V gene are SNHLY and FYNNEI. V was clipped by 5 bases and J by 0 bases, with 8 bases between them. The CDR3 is CASSLKSSYNSPLHF. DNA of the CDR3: TGTGCCAGCAGTCTAAAGAGCTCCTATAATTCACCCCTCCACTTT.

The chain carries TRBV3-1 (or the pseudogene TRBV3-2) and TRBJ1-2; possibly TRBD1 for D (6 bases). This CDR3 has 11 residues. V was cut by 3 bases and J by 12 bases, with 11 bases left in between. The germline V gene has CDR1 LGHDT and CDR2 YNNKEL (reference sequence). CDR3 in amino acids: CASSHRGINTF. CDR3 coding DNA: TGTGCCAGCAGCCACAGGGGTATCAACACCTTC.

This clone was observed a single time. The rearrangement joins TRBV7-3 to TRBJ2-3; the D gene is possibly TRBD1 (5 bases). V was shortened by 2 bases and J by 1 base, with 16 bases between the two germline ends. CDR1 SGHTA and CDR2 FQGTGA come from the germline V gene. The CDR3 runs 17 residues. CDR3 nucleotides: TGTGCCAGCAGCTTACAGGGCGGAGCAAGGGGCACAGATACGCAGTATTTT. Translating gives CASSLQGGARGTDTQYF.

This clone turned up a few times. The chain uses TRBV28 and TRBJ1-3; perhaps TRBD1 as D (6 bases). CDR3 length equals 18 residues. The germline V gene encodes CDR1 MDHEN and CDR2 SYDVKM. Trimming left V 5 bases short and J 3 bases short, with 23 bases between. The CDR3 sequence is CASSPIGKTGLIGNTIYF. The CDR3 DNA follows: TGTGCCAGCAGTCCTATTGGAAAAACAGGGCTCATTGGAAACACCATATATTTT.

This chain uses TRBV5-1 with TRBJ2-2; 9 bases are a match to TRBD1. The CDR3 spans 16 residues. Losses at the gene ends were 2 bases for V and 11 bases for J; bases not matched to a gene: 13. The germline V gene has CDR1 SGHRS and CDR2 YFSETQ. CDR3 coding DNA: TGCGCCAGCAGCTTTAATACAGGGGGCGTCCCAGGCGAGCTGTTTTTT. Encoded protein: CASSFNTGGVPGELFF.

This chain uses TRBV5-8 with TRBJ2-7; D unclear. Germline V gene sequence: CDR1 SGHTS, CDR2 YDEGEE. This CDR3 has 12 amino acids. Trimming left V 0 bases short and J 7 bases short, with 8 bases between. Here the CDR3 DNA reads TGTGCCAGCAGCTTGGACAGCATAGAGCAGTACTTC. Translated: CASSLDSIEQYF.

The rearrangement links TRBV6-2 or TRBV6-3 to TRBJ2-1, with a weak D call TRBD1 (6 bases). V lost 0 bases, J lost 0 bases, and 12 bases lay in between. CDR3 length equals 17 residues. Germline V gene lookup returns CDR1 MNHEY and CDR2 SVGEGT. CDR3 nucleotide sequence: TGTGCCAGCAGTTACTCTCCGGGACATGGCTCCTACAATGAGCAGTTCTTC. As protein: CASSYSPGHGSYNEQFF.

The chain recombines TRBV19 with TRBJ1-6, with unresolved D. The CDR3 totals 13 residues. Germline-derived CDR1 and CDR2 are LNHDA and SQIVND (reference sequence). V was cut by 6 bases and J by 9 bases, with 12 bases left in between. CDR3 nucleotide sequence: TGTGCCAGTAGCTCGGGAGTGAGTTCACCCCTCCACTTT. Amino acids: CASSSGVSSPLHF. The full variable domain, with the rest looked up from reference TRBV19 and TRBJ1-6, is DGGITQSPKYLFRKEGQNVTLSCEQNLNHDAMYWYRQDPGQGLRLIYYSQIVNDFQKGDIAEGYSVSREKKESFPLTVTSAQKNPTAFYLCASSSGVSSPLHFGNGTRLTVT.